A selection of T cell receptor beta chains follows, all from one sample in a study of blood T cells in healthy people across ages. TCRdb recomputed calls from the 5' RACE reads with MiXCR, one row per CDR3 protein. The profile shows under 2,000,000 distinct CDR3 sequences, about 50% of them singletons. Sequenced sample: blood. Every receptor here comes from a woman aged 40 to 50 in good health. Both conserved end residues are part of each CDR3. The order of the fields is V gene, clone size, D gene, J gene, CDR3 DNA, CDR3 protein. The D gene is left open where the match is weak. The size of a clone is reported for some rows only, either as once, few or many, or as a class for expanded clones.

>TRBV24-1|.|.|TRBJ2-1
TGTGCCACCAGCAGTCAGGGTGGAGGCTACAATGAGCAGTTCTTC
CATSSQGGGYNEQFF
>TRBV20-1|.|.|TRBJ1-5
TGCAGTGCTAGCAGACAGACTGATCAGCCCCAGCATTTT
CSASRQTDQPQHF
>TRBV2|.|TRBD1|TRBJ1-1
TGTGCCAGCAGGGTGACAGGGGTCGCGGTGATGAACACTGAAGCTTTCTTT
CASRVTGVAVMNTEAFF
>TRBV20-1|.|.|TRBJ1-5
TGCAGTGCTAGTTTCCCGGGCAATCAGCCCCAGCATTTT
CSASFPGNQPQHF
>TRBV6-1|few|.|TRBJ2-3
TGTGCCAGCAGTGAAGGGGACATACTTGGCGAGGATACGCAGTATTTT
CASSEGDILGEDTQYF
>TRBV10-3|.|.|TRBJ2-3
TGTGCCATCAGTGAGTCCGACATTAGCACAGATACGCAGTATTTT
CAISESDISTDTQYF
>TRBV28|.|TRBD2|TRBJ2-3
TGTGCCACAAGACGGGGACTAGCGGGGCACACAGAGACGCAGTATTTT
CATRRGLAGHTETQYF
>TRBV12-5|few|TRBD1|TRBJ1-2
TGTGCTAGTGGTCCAGGGGGGCAACACTATGGCTACACCTTC
CASGPGGQHYGYTF
>TRBV25-1|.|.|TRBJ2-3
TGTGCCAGCAGCCTCCCGCAGGGGCAGGGAGATACGCAGTATTTT
CASSLPQGQGDTQYF
>TRBV5-1|.|TRBD2|TRBJ2-3
TGCGCCAGCAGCCCAAGACTAGCGGGGGTGAAAACAGATACGCAGTATTTT
CASSPRLAGVKTDTQYF
>TRBV6-1|.|TRBD1|TRBJ2-1
TGTGCCAGCAGCTTTACAAGGGACAGCCCATGGACGGAGCAGTTCTTC
CASSFTRDSPWTEQFF
>TRBV7-9|.|.|TRBJ2-6
TGTGCCAGCAGCTTATTGGAGACTGGGGCCAACGTCCTGACTTTC
CASSLLETGANVLTF
>TRBV5-1|.|.|TRBJ2-1
TGCGCCAGCAGCTTGGCCCTGACAGGTACAGAGCAGTTCTTC
CASSLALTGTEQFF
>TRBV28|.|TRBD1|TRBJ1-2
TGTGCCAGCAGTTTAAATCCGGGACAGAAGAACTATGGCTACACCTTC
CASSLNPGQKNYGYTF
>TRBV6-1|.|.|TRBJ1-5
TGTGCCAGCGACCGCCCCTATAGCAATCAGCCCCAGCATTTT
CASDRPYSNQPQHF
>TRBV25-1|few|TRBD1|TRBJ2-6
TGTGCCAGCAGTGAATTGAGGACAGGGGAGTCTGGGGCCAACGTCCTGACTTTC
CASSELRTGESGANVLTF
>TRBV6-2/TRBV6-3|.|.|TRBJ1-2
TGTGCCAGCAGTTACTCTGGGGGACGGGGAACGGGCGGCTACACCTTC
CASSYSGGRGTGGYTF
>TRBV28|.|.|TRBJ1-1
TGTGCCAGCAGTTTAGTTCCGGTGGGCACTGAAGCTTTCTTT
CASSLVPVGTEAFF
>TRBV7-2|once|.|TRBJ1-2
TGTGCCAGCAGCTTAAAGGGAGGGGGTGCTAACTATGGCTACACCTTC
CASSLKGGGANYGYTF
>TRBV15|.|.|TRBJ1-5
TGTGCCACCAGCAGAGTTGTTGAGGCTCCTAATCAGCCCCAGCATTTT
CATSRVVEAPNQPQHF
>TRBV20-1|few|.|TRBJ2-3
TGCAGTGCTAGAGTTAGTATAGATACGCAGTATTTT
CSARVSIDTQYF
>TRBV4-3|few|TRBD2|TRBJ2-5
TGCGCCAGCAGCCAGGTGCGAGGGGAGGGAGAGACCCAGTACTTC
CASSQVRGEGETQYF
>TRBV29-1|few|TRBD2|TRBJ2-1
TGCAGCGTTGGGACTAGCGGGGGGGCGTGGGATGAGCAGTTCTTC
CSVGTSGGAWDEQFF
>TRBV6-2/TRBV6-3|.|.|TRBJ2-7
TGTGCCAGCAGAACCTCCGTGGGGCGGTACGAGCAGTACTTC
CASRTSVGRYEQYF